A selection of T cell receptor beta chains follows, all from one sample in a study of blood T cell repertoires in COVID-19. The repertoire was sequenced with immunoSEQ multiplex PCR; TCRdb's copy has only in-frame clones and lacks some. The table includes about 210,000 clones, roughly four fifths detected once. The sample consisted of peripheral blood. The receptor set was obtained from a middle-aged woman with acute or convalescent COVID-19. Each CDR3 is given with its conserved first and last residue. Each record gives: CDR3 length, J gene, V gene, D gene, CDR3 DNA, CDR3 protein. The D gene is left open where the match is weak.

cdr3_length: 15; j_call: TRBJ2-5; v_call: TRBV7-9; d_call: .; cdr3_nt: TGTGCCAGCAGCTTTTTAGGCTCAGCGGGAGAGACCCAGTACTTC; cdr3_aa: CASSFLGSAGETQYF
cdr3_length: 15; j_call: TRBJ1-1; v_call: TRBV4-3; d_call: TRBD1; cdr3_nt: TGCGCCAGCAGCCAAGATCCCGGGACAGGCACTGAAGCTTTCTTT; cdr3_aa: CASSQDPGTGTEAFF
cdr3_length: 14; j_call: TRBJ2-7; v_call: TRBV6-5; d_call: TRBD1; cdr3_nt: TGTGCCAGCAGTTGGACAGGGAAAACCTACGAGCAGTACTTC; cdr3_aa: CASSWTGKTYEQYF
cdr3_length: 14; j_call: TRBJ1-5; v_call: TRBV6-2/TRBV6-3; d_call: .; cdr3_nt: TGTGCCAGCAGCGAGCAGGAACTCAATCAGCCCCAGCATTTT; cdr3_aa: CASSEQELNQPQHF
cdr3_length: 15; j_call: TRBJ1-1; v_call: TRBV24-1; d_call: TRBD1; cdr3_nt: TGTGCCACCAGACCAAGTGACAGGGGGGACACTGAAGCTTTCTTT; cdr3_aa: CATRPSDRGDTEAFF
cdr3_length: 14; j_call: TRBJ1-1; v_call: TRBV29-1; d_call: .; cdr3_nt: TGCAGCGTTGCTTTGAGACAGGCGACCACTGAAGCTTTCTTT; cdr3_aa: CSVALRQATTEAFF
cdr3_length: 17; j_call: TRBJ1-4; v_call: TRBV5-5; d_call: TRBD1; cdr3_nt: TGTGCCAGCAGATTTTCCGGGACAGGGTCCACCGGTGAAAAACTGTTTTTT; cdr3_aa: CASRFSGTGSTGEKLFF
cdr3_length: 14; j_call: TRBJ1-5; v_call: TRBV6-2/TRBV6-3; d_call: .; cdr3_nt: TGTGCCAGCAGTCCCGACAGTATAGTTCAGCCCCAGCATTTT; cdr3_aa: CASSPDSIVQPQHF
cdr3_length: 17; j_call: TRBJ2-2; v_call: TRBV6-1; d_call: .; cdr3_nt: TGTGCCAGCAGTGTCTTTCGTCGGGCAGGGCTCGCCGGGGAGCTGTTTTTT; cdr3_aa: CASSVFRRAGLAGELFF
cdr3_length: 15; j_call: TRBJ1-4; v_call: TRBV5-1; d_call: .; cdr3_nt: TGCGCCAGCAGCTTGGGGCACGCAACTAATGAAAAACTGTTTTTT; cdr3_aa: CASSLGHATNEKLFF
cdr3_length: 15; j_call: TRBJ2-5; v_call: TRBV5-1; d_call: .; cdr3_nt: TGCGCCAGCAGCTTGGGGGGCAGGGAAGGGGAGACCCAGTACTTC; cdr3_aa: CASSLGGREGETQYF